These T cell receptor beta chains were read from a single sample in a study of T cells after yellow fever vaccination. TCRdb itself ran the 5' RACE reads through MiXCR, one entry per CDR3 protein. Altogether 350,000 to 450,000 distinct CDR3 sequences are present, around 6.5% being singletons, with the ten largest covering around 16%. The source material was PBMCs, sampled 5 days after the yellow fever booster vaccination. These receptors were obtained from a man in his thirties or forties who received the YFV17D yellow fever vaccine. Each CDR3 is given with its conserved first and last residue. D genes are given only for firm matches. Expanded clones get a size class; other rows say once, few or many, or leave the size out.

abundance	d_gene	v_gene	j_gene	CDR3aa	CDR3nt
.	.	TRBV6-7	TRBJ2-7	CASSSAHYEQYF	TGTGCCAGCAGTAGCGCACACTACGAGCAGTACTTC
.	.	TRBV11-2	TRBJ2-4	CASSEAGTIQYF	TGTGCCAGCAGCGAAGCAGGGACCATTCAGTACTTC
.	.	TRBV23-1	TRBJ2-1	CASSHAPLGVSYNEQFF	TGCGCCAGCAGTCACGCACCACTGGGGGTATCCTACAATGAGCAGTTCTTC
many	TRBD2	TRBV4-1	TRBJ2-3	CASSQDYVTSATSTDTQYF	TGCGCCAGCAGCCAAGATTATGTGACTAGCGCGACTAGCACAGATACGCAGTATTTT
few	.	TRBV7-8	TRBJ2-1	CASSFTGTSYNEQFF	TGTGCCAGCAGCTTCACCGGGACATCTTACAATGAGCAGTTCTTC
.	.	TRBV30	TRBJ2-1	CAWTESSYNEQFF	TGTGCCTGGACAGAAAGCTCCTACAATGAGCAGTTCTTC
.	.	TRBV20-1	TRBJ1-1	CSARQPGGNTEAFF	TGCAGTGCCCGCCAGCCCGGCGGGAACACTGAAGCTTTCTTT
many	.	TRBV12-3/TRBV12-4	TRBJ1-3	CASRRGAGNTIYF	TGTGCCAGCAGAAGAGGGGCTGGAAACACCATATATTTT
few	.	TRBV3-1	TRBJ2-1	CASTPGGKKINEQFF	TGTGCCAGCACCCCCGGCGGGAAGAAAATCAATGAGCAGTTCTTC
few	TRBD2	TRBV7-9	TRBJ2-1	CASSSLGTSGGNEQFF	TGTGCCAGCAGCTCTCTCGGGACTAGCGGGGGGAATGAGCAGTTCTTC
many	.	TRBV21-1	TRBJ2-1	CASSILAGGGSYNEQFF	TGTGCCAGCAGCATACTAGCGGGAGGGGGTTCCTACAATGAGCAGTTCTTC
.	.	TRBV28	TRBJ2-7	CASSQVVQVSEQYF	TGTGCCAGCAGTCAGGTCGTCCAGGTTAGCGAGCAGTACTTC
.	.	TRBV4-3	TRBJ1-5	CASSQDLGTEGYQPQHF	TGCGCCAGCAGCCAAGATCTAGGGACGGAAGGTTATCAGCCCCAGCATTTT
many	.	TRBV12-3/TRBV12-4	TRBJ2-2	CASSPRRAGNTGELFF	TGTGCCAGCAGTCCCCGGAGAGCGGGTAACACCGGGGAGCTGTTTTTT
many	.	TRBV15	TRBJ2-1	CATSRGGSSPGNEQFF	TGTGCCACCAGCAGAGGAGGAAGTAGTCCGGGTAATGAGCAGTTCTTC
.	.	TRBV7-2	TRBJ2-7	CASTLGGGVPYEQYF	TGTGCCAGCACCCTCGGAGGAGGGGTACCCTACGAGCAGTACTTC
many	.	TRBV6-5	TRBJ2-7	CASSYSGGTYEQYF	TGTGCCAGCAGTTACAGTGGGGGCACCTACGAGCAGTACTTC
few	.	TRBV9	TRBJ2-3	CASGRGETSTDTQYF	TGTGCCAGCGGGCGGGGAGAAACTAGCACAGATACGCAGTATTTT
few	TRBD2	TRBV7-2	TRBJ2-7	CASSLASGRTYEQYF	TGTGCCAGCAGCTTAGCCAGCGGGAGGACCTACGAGCAGTACTTC
few	.	TRBV7-2	TRBJ2-3	CASSGRGGDTDTQYF	TGTGCCAGCAGCGGACGGGGCGGAGACACAGATACGCAGTATTTT
.	.	TRBV11-2	TRBJ2-1	CASSAGVGMTRSYNEQFF	TGTGCCAGCAGCGCAGGGGTAGGGATGACTAGGTCCTACAATGAGCAGTTCTTC
.	TRBD2	TRBV29-1	TRBJ2-7	CSVEDGSLLAGGEQYF	TGCAGCGTTGAAGACGGGTCCCTACTAGCGGGAGGAGAGCAGTACTTC
many	.	TRBV4-3	TRBJ2-3	CASSQDLTSTDTQYF	TGCGCCAGCAGCCAAGATCTAACTAGCACAGATACGCAGTATTTT
.	.	TRBV28	TRBJ2-5	CASLETGAAETQYF	TGTGCCAGCTTAGAAACCGGGGCCGCAGAGACCCAGTACTTC
.	.	TRBV7-8	TRBJ2-7	CASSPKESYYEQYF	TGTGCCAGCAGCCCCAAAGAGTCTTACTACGAGCAGTACTTC
few	TRBD1	TRBV20-1	TRBJ2-3	CSARPGQGPMGTDTQYF	TGCAGTGCTAGACCGGGACAGGGACCTATGGGCACAGATACGCAGTATTTT
.	TRBD1	TRBV29-1	TRBJ2-5	CSVKGQLKETQYF	TGCAGCGTTAAGGGACAGCTGAAAGAGACCCAGTACTTC
few	TRBD2	TRBV19	TRBJ2-7	CASSNGLAGLYEQYF	TGTGCCAGTAGTAACGGACTAGCGGGGCTCTACGAGCAGTACTTC
few	.	TRBV11-2	TRBJ2-1	CASSGAVSSYNEQFF	TGTGCCAGCAGCGGAGCGGTCAGCTCCTACAATGAGCAGTTCTTC
many	.	TRBV6-5	TRBJ2-7	CASSYVALGNEQYF	TGTGCCAGCAGTTACGTGGCGTTGGGGAACGAGCAGTACTTC
few	.	TRBV5-4	TRBJ2-1	CASSYPGALWQFF	TGTGCCAGCAGCTATCCGGGCGCCTTATGGCAGTTCTTC
.	TRBD2	TRBV29-1	TRBJ2-1	CSADNGPGGRAIYNEQFF	TGCAGCGCAGACAACGGTCCTGGCGGGAGGGCCATCTACAATGAGCAGTTCTTC
.	TRBD2	TRBV7-2	TRBJ2-7	CANSRGGRYEQYF	TGTGCCAACAGCCGGGGGGGGCGTTACGAGCAGTACTTC
.	.	TRBV27	TRBJ2-2	CASSGGRRELFF	TGTGCCAGCAGCGGGGGAAGGCGGGAGCTGTTTTTT
.	.	TRBV30	TRBJ2-7	CAWSVTTSYEQYF	TGTGCCTGGAGTGTGACCACCTCCTACGAGCAGTACTTC
few	.	TRBV6-5	TRBJ2-3	CASSYSGSTSTDTQYF	TGTGCCAGCAGTTACTCCGGGTCTACTAGCACAGATACGCAGTATTTT
many	TRBD2	TRBV11-2	TRBJ2-1	CASSLVVRTRGYNEQFF	TGTGCCAGCAGCTTAGTTGTCAGGACTAGGGGCTACAATGAGCAGTTCTTC
.	TRBD1	TRBV29-1	TRBJ2-3	CSAGDSPDTQYF	TGCAGCGCCGGGGACAGTCCCGATACGCAGTATTTT
few	.	TRBV20-1	TRBJ2-7	CSASRRDWGGEQYF	TGCAGTGCTTCCAGGAGGGATTGGGGAGGCGAGCAGTACTTC
.	TRBD2	TRBV20-1	TRBJ2-5	CSAPEPASGRQETQYF	TGCAGTGCCCCCGAACCGGCTAGCGGGAGGCAAGAGACCCAGTACTTC
few	TRBD1	TRBV7-2	TRBJ1-6	CASSSRQGLSPLHF	TGTGCCAGCAGCTCCCGACAGGGCTTGTCACCCCTCCACTTT
.	.	TRBV9	TRBJ2-5	CASSVGGASLETQYF	TGTGCCAGCAGCGTAGGTGGGGCTAGCCTAGAGACCCAGTACTTC
few	TRBD2	TRBV5-1	TRBJ2-5	CASSLAASGQETQYF	TGCGCCAGCAGCTTGGCGGCTAGCGGCCAAGAGACCCAGTACTTC
.	.	TRBV10-3	TRBJ2-3	CAISRWVGTDTQYF	TGTGCCATCAGCAGATGGGTAGGGACAGATACGCAGTATTTT
.	.	TRBV5-1	TRBJ1-1	CASRSDALSGAFF	TGCGCCAGCAGGTCCGACGCGTTGTCAGGGGCTTTCTTT
.	.	TRBV19	TRBJ2-2	CASGHKGGTGELFF	TGTGCCAGTGGTCACAAGGGAGGCACCGGGGAGCTGTTTTTT
.	.	TRBV5-1	TRBJ2-3	CASSGLTSTDTQYF	TGCGCCAGCAGCGGTTTGACTAGCACAGATACGCAGTATTTT
many	.	TRBV7-7	TRBJ2-1	CASSYDPYNEQFF	TGTGCTAGCAGCTACGATCCGTACAATGAGCAGTTCTTC
few	TRBD1	TRBV6-2/TRBV6-3	TRBJ2-7	CASRNGQAYSYEQYF	TGTGCCAGCAGGAACGGACAGGCCTACTCCTACGAGCAGTACTTC
few	TRBD2	TRBV9	TRBJ2-3	CASSVGPTSGRRDTQYF	TGTGCCAGCAGCGTAGGTCCGACTAGCGGGAGGCGGGATACGCAGTATTTT
few	.	TRBV30	TRBJ2-4	CAWSSTRESGNIQYF	TGTGCCTGGAGTTCGACCCGGGAATCAGGGAACATTCAGTACTTC
few	TRBD2	TRBV5-4	TRBJ2-2	CATHEGGRETGELFF	TGTGCCACCCATGAGGGAGGGAGAGAGACCGGGGAGCTGTTTTTT
few	.	TRBV20-1	TRBJ2-1	CSAYSGTSNNEQFF	TGCAGTGCTTACTCCGGGACTTCCAACAATGAGCAGTTCTTC